Included here is one T cell receptor beta chain sequence, with context. Its specificity is not known. Losses at the gene ends were 2 bases for V and 5 bases for J; bases not matched to a gene: 8. The CDR3 length is 16 residues. CDR1 is LGHNA, CDR2 YNFKEQ, per germline. Via MiXCR, TCRdb re-called the reads, giving one row per CDR3 protein. This sample has under 800,000 distinct CDR3 sequences; 20% to 25% occur once, and the top ten carry 6.5% to 10%. This record belongs to a study of T cell repertoires in cytomegalovirus infection. Whole-study context: Based on public TCR beta signatures, there were indications of CMV infection and of a matching HLA type. Notes on the study in general: Dominant in the ex vivo response were TCR beta clonotypes restricted by HLA-C and specific for CMV. Cumulative public TCR beta family frequency identified CMV carriers with the relevant HLA.

The chain combines TRBV4-2 with TRBJ2-1; 8 bases agree with TRBD2. Specimen: CD8+ T cells from PBMCs. The clonotype comes from a human donor in good health (CMV status not recorded). Some clones in this sample may be carry-over from other donors' samples. The CDR3 reads CASSQLTGLAHNEQFF. CDR3 sequence (DNA): TGTGCCAGCAGCCAACTAACCGGACTAGCCCACAATGAGCAGTTCTTC.